The clone carrying this T cell receptor beta chain was detected once. Its specificity is unknown. This sample stems from a study of cytomegalovirus exposure and HLA in healthy donors. Whole-study findings and limits: It was assumed in the presence/absence analyses that sequencing depth was roughly uniform across donors. The study listed 150 to 200 cytomegalovirus-associated TCR beta chains. The productive fraction for most TCR beta V segments was about 90% or about 30% in an earlier analysis.

The CDR3 totals 14 residues. The V and J ends lost 4 bases and 0 bases respectively, with 4 bases between them. Germline V lookup: CDR1 LGHNA, CDR2 YNFKEQ. Both 60 Vbeta primers and 13 Jbeta primers went into the PCR. In the original workflow: Around 9.9 million shared chains were among the about 80 million unique TCR beta chains that a later analysis counted. Assay: immunoSEQ multiplex PCR; the TCRdb copy retains only in-frame clones and omits some. V, J and clone size are those of that table, while D and trimming were read from the DNA. The repertoire includes approximately 220,000 clones, roughly four fifths of them detected once, and approximately 0.22% sits in the top ten.

Sequences were obtained from PBMCs. The chain has TRBV4-2 and TRBJ2-6, with D unclear. This clonotype was sampled from a girl aged 2 to 10 in good health and CMV-seronegative. The CDR3 sequence: CASSRGSGANVLTF. In nucleotides, the CDR3 is TGTGCCAGCAGCCGAGGCTCTGGGGCCAACGTCCTGACTTTC.